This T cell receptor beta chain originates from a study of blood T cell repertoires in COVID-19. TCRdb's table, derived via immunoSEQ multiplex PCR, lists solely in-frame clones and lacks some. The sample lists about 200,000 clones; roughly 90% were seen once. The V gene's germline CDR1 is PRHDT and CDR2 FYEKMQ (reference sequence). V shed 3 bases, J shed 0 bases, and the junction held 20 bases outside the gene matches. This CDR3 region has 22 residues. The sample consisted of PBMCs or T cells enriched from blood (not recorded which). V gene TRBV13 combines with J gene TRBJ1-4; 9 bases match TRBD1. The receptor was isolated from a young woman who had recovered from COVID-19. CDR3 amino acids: CASSFGRPGTGRDFATNEKLFF. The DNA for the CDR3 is TGTGCCAGCAGCTTCGGGAGACCCGGGACAGGGCGAGACTTTGCAACTAATGAAAAACTGTTTTTT. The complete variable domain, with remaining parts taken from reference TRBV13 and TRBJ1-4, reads AAGVIQSPRHLIKEKRETATLKCYPIPRHDTVYWYQQGPGQDPQFLISFYEKMQSDKGSIPDRFSAQQFSDYHSELNMSSLELGDSALYFCASSFGRPGTGRDFATNEKLFFGSGTQLSVL.